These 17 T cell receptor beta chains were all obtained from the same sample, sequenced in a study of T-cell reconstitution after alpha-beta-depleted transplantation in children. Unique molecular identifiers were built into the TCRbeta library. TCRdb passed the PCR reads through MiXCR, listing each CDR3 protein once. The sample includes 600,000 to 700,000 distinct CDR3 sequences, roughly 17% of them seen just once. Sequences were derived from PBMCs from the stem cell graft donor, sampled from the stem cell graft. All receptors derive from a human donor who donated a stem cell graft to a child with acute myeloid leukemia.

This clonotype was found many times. CDR3 sequence: CSAQGPPSGVLSEQFF. The CDR3 coding sequence is TGCAGTGCCCAAGGACCTCCTAGCGGGGTACTCAGTGAGCAGTTCTTC. The chain employs TRBV20-1 and TRBJ2-1; 9 bases align to TRBD2. The CDR3 is 16 amino acids. In germline, CDR1 is DFQATT, CDR2 SNEGSKA (reference sequence). J lost 9 bases, V lost 6 bases, and 18 bases had no gene match.

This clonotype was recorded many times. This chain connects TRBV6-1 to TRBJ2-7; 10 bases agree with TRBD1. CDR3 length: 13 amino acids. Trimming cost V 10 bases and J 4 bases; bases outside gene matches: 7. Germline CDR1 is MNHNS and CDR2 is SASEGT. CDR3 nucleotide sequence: TGTGCCACCCCGGGACAGGGGCTTTACGAGCAGTACTTC. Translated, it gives CATPGQGLYEQYF.

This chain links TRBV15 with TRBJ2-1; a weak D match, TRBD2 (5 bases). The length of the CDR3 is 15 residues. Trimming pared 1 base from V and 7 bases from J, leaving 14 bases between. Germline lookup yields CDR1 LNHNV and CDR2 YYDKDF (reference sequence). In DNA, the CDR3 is TGTGCCACCAGCAGAGTAATCGACTATGGGAATGAGCAGTTCTTC. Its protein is CATSRVIDYGNEQFF. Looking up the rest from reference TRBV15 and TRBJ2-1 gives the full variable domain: DAMVIQNPRYQVTQFGKPVTLSCSQTLNHNVMYWYQQKSSQAPKLLFHYYDKDFNNEADTPDNFQSRRPNTSFCFLDIRSPGLGDTAMYLCATSRVIDYGNEQFFGPGTRLTVL.

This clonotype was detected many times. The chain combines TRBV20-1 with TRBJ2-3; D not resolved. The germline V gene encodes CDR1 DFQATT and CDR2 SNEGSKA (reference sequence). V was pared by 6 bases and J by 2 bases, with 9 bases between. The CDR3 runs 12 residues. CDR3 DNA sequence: TGCAGTGCGAGGCCTTCCACAGATACGCAGTATTTT. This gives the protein CSARPSTDTQYF.

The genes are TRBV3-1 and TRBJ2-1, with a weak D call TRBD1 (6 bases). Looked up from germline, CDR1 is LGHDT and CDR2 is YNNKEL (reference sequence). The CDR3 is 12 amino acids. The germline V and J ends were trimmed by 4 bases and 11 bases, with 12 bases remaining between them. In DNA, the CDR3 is TGTGCCAGCAGCCTTGGACAGTTGAAGCAGTTCTTC. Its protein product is CASSLGQLKQFF.

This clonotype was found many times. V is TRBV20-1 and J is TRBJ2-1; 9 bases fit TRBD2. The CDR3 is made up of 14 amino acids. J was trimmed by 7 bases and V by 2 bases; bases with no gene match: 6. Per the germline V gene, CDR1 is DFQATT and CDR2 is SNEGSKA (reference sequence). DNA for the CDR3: TGCAGTGCTAGATCTAGCGGGGCTACAAATGAGCAGTTCTTC. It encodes CSARSSGATNEQFF.

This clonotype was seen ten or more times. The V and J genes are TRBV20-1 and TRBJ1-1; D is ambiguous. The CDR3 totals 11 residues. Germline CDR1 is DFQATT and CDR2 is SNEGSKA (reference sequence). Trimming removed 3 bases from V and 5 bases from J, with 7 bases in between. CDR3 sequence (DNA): TGCAGTGCTAGTGTAAGGACTGAAGCTTTCTTT. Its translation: CSASVRTEAFF.

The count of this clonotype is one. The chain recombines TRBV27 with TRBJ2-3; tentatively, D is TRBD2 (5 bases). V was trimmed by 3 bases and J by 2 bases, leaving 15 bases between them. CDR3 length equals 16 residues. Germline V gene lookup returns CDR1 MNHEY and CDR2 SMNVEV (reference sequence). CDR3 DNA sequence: TGTGCCAGCAGTTTGGACTCCAGAAGGAACACAGATACGCAGTATTTT. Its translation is CASSLDSRRNTDTQYF.

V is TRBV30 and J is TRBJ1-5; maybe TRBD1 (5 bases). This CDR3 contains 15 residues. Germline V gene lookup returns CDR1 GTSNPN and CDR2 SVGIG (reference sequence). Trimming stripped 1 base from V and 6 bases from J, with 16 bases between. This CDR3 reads CAWSATRQGRQPQHF. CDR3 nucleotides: TGTGCCTGGAGTGCAACCCGGCAGGGACGTCAGCCCCAGCATTTT.

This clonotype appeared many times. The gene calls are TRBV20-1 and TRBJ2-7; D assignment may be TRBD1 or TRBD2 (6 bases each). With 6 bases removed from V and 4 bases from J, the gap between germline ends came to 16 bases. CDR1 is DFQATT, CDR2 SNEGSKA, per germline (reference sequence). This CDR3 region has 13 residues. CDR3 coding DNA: TGCAGTGCCAGTCTGGGGGGCGGTTACGAGCAGTACTTC. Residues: CSASLGGGYEQYF.

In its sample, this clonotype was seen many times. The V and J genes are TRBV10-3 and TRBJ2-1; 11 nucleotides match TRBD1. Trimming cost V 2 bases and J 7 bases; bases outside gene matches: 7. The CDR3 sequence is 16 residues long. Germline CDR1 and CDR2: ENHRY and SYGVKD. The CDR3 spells CAISEPGTGGGNEQFF. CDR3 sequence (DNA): TGTGCCATCAGTGAGCCCGGGACAGGGGGAGGAAATGAGCAGTTCTTC.

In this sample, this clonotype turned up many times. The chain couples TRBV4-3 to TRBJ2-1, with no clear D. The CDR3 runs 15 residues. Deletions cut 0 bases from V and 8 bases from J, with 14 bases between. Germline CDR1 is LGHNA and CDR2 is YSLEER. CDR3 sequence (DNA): TGCGCCAGCAGCCAAGATGGGCTGTTTCCCCATGAGCAGTTCTTC. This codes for CASSQDGLFPHEQFF.

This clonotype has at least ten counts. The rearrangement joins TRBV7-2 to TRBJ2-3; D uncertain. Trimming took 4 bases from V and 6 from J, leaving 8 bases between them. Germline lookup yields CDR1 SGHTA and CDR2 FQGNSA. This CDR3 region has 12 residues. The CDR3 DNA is TGTGCCAGCAGCTCGCCTCCGGATACGCAGTATTTT. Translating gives CASSSPPDTQYF.

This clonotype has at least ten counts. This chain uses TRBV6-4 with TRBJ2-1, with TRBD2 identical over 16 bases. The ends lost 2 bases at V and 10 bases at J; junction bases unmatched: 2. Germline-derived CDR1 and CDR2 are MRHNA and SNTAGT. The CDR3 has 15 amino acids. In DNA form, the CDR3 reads TGTGCCAGCAGTGACGGGACTAGCGGGGGGGAAGAGCAGTTCTTC. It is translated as CASSDGTSGGEEQFF.

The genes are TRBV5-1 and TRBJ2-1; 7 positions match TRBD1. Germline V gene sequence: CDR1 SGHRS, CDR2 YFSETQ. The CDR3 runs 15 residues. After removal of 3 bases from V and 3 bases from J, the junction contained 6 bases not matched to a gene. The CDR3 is CASSSGTAIYNEQFF. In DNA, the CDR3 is TGCGCCAGCAGCTCAGGGACAGCTATCTACAATGAGCAGTTCTTC.

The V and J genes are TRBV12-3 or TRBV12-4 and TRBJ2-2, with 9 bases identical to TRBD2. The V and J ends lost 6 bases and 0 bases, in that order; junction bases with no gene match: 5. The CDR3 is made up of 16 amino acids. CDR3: CASRGTSHSNTGELFF. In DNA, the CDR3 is TGTGCCAGCAGGGGGACTAGCCACTCGAACACCGGGGAGCTGTTTTTT.

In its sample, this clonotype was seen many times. CDR3: CASSLQDSANYGYTF. The CDR3 DNA reads as TGCGCCAGCAGCCTACAGGACAGCGCTAACTATGGCTACACCTTC. The chain combines TRBV5-1 with TRBJ1-2; perhaps TRBD1 as D (6 bases). Between the trimmed V and J ends, which lost 4 bases and 0 bases, there was a span of 13 bases. Germline CDR1 SGHRS, CDR2 YFSETQ. The CDR3 extends over 15 amino acids.